The 12 T cell receptor beta chains in this list originate from one sample, sequenced in a study of cytomegalovirus exposure and HLA in healthy donors. PCR involved 60 Vbeta and 13 Jbeta primers. The protocol was immunoSEQ multiplex PCR, while the TCRdb copy is restricted to in-frame clones and leaves out a portion. The data show roughly 230,000 clones, with 80% to 95% seen just once and around 1.7% held by the top ten. Sequenced input: PBMCs. Receptors were obtained from a girl aged 2 to 9 in good health and CMV-seronegative.

This clone showed up just once. The V call is TRBV7-2, the J call TRBJ1-3; unclear D gene. The V end was cut by 2 bases, the J end by 4 bases, with 3 bases between. This CDR3 is built from 12 residues. Germline values: CDR1 SGHTA, CDR2 FQGNSA. The CDR3 DNA reads TGTGCCAGCAGCTTACAGGGAAACACCATATATTTT. It encodes CASSLQGNTIYF.

The chain couples TRBV7-8 to TRBJ2-1, with 7 bases identical to TRBD2. V dropped 2 bases and J dropped 0; count of bases not matched to a gene: 4. CDR1 is SGHVS, CDR2 FQNEAQ, per germline. There are 16 residues in the CDR3. The CDR3 nucleotides are TGTGCCAGCAGCTTACTAGCGGTTAGCTCCTACAATGAGCAGTTCTTC. It yields the protein CASSLLAVSSYNEQFF.

This chain connects TRBV27 to TRBJ2-7; 7 bases map to TRBD2. This CDR3 spans 14 amino acids. V lost 4 bases to trimming and J lost 2 bases; unmatched junction nucleotides: 5. Looked up from germline, CDR1 is MNHEY and CDR2 is SMNVEV (reference sequence). The CDR3 nucleotides read TGTGCCAGCAGTTCTGTTGCGGGAGCCTACGAGCAGTACTTC. Its protein is CASSSVAGAYEQYF.

In its sample, this clone was seen once. This sequence joins TRBV9 and TRBJ2-1; possible D gene TRBD1, 5 bases. The CDR3 totals 11 residues. CDR1 and CDR2 (germline): SGDLS, YYNGEE. V was cut by 0 bases and J by 10 bases, with 5 bases left in between. CDR3 DNA sequence: TGTGCCAGCAGCGTAGGGACAGAGCAGTTCTTC. It encodes CASSVGTEQFF. Together with reference TRBV9 and TRBJ2-1, the CDR3 gives the full variable domain: DSGVTQTPKHLITATGQRVTLRCSPRSGDLSVYWYQQSLDQGLQFLIQYYNGEERAKGNILERFSAQQFPDLHSELNLSSLELGDSALYFCASSVGTEQFFGPGTRLTVL.

V gene TRBV21-1 combines with J gene TRBJ1-1; the table names TRBD1, a call not compared with the DNA. TRBV21-1 is a pseudogene segment. This CDR3 region has 15 residues. DNA for the CDR3: TGTGCCAGCAGTCCGGACAGGGCGTTTAAGGTGAAAGCTTTCTTT. Translation gives CASSPDRAFKVKAFF.

The V gene is TRBV4-1, the J gene TRBJ2-5, with D tentatively TRBD2 (6 bases). The CDR3 is 17 amino acids. Germline V gene sequence: CDR1 MGHRA, CDR2 YSYEKL. V was shortened by 1 base and J by 3 bases, with 18 bases between the two germline ends. CDR3 nucleotides: TGCGCCAGCAGCCAAGGGGGGGTAGGAGCAACTGAAGAGACCCAGTACTTC. Protein sequence: CASSQGGVGATEETQYF.

This chain connects TRBV5-8 to TRBJ2-7, with D possibly matching TRBD1 (5 bases). The CDR3 covers 13 residues. Germline assignment: CDR1 SGHTS and CDR2 YDEGEE. The germline V and J ends were trimmed by 0 bases and 3 bases, with 7 bases remaining between them. The CDR3 nucleotides are TGTGCCAGCAGCTTGGGCAGGGACTACGAGCAGTACTTC. Its protein product is CASSLGRDYEQYF.

The V and J genes are TRBV13 and TRBJ2-1, with a tentative D call TRBD1 (6 bases). CDR3 length: 14 amino acids. Germline CDR1 reads PRHDT; CDR2 reads FYEKMQ (reference sequence). Trimming cost V 5 bases and J 4 bases, with 12 bases left between them. CDR3 protein: CASSPGTQYNEQFF. DNA of the CDR3: TGTGCCAGCAGCCCCGGGACACAGTACAATGAGCAGTTCTTC.

The CDR3 sequence: CASRPGLAGTLSGEQYF. The CDR3 DNA reads TGTGCCAGCAGGCCGGGACTAGCGGGAACTCTCTCGGGGGAGCAGTACTTC. The rearrangement uses TRBV2 and TRBJ2-7; TRBD2 matches 13 bases. Unmatched junction bases numbered 15, after V lost 6 bases and J lost 7 bases. Germline V CDR1 and CDR2: SNHLY, FYNNEI. This CDR3 spans 17 amino acids.

The chain combines TRBV5-4 with TRBJ1-2, with TRBD1 identical over 7 bases. The germline V gene encodes CDR1 SGHNT and CDR2 YYREEE (reference sequence). Trimming at V came to 4 bases and at J to 4 bases, leaving 7 bases not matched to a gene. This CDR3 spans 14 amino acids. CDR3 sequence (DNA): TGTGCCAGCAGCCCCGACAGGGTGATCTATGGCTACACCTTC. It encodes CASSPDRVIYGYTF. The full variable domain, completed using reference TRBV5-4 and TRBJ1-2, is ETGVTQSPTHLIKTRGQQVTLRCSSQSGHNTVSWYQQALGQGPQFIFQYYREEENGRGNFPPRFSGLQFPNYSSELNVNALELDDSALYLCASSPDRVIYGYTFGSGTRLTVV.

J is TRBJ2-7 and V is TRBV28; D gene uncertain. Trimming removed 1 base at V and 5 bases at J, with 6 bases between. The length of the CDR3 is 12 residues. Germline V CDR1 and CDR2: MDHEN, SYDVKM. This chain's CDR3 is CASSLFIHEQYF. CDR3 in DNA: TGTGCCAGCAGTTTATTTATTCACGAGCAGTACTTC.

The chain uses TRBV28 and TRBJ1-5; no clear D gene. Between the trimmed V and J ends, which lost 7 bases and 7 bases, there was a span of 20 bases. Germline values: CDR1 MDHEN, CDR2 SYDVKM. CDR3 length: 15 residues. CDR3 sequence reads: CASTPSSRSIQPQHF. The CDR3 region has the DNA TGTGCCAGCACTCCTAGCTCTAGATCAATCCAGCCCCAGCATTTT.